This T cell receptor (beta chain) was found in a study of T cell repertoires in cytomegalovirus infection. TCRdb passed the reads through MiXCR, listing each CDR3 protein once. Of hundreds of thousands of distinct CDR3 sequences in the sample, over 7.5% were seen once. V was pared by 2 bases and J by 15 bases, with 8 bases of the junction left unmatched. This CDR3 is 14 amino acids long. Germline assignment: CDR1 SEHNR and CDR2 FQNEAQ (reference sequence). This TCR derives from a human donor in good health (CMV status not recorded). Some clones in this sample may be carry-over from other donors' samples. The rearrangement uses TRBV7-9 and TRBJ2-1, with TRBD2 matching over 12 bases. Specimen: PBMCs. The CDR3, as DNA: TGTGCCAGCAGCTTAACTAGCGGGAGGTCGGAGGGGTTCTTC. Translated, it gives CASSLTSGRSEGFF.